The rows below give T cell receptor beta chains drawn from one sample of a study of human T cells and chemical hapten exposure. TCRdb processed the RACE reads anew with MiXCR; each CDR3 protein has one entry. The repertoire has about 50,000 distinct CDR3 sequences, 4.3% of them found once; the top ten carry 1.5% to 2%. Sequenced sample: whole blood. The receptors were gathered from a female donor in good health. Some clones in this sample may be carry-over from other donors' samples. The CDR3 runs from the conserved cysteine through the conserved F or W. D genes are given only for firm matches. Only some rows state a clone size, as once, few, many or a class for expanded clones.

CDR3 protein: CASSLRNRDVHVNPSTTNEKLFF
CDR3 DNA: TGTGCCAGCAGTCTCAGAAACCGGGACGTTCACGTCAACCCTTCGACAACTAATGAAAAACTGTTTTTT
V gene: TRBV5-7
J gene: TRBJ1-4
D gene: NA
clone size: many

CDR3 protein: CASSGTGDTNSPLHF
CDR3 DNA: TGTGCCAGCAGTGGGACAGGGGACACCAATTCACCCCTCCACTTT
V gene: TRBV25-1
J gene: TRBJ1-6
D gene: TRBD1
clone size: many

CDR3 protein: CASSSRSWEQFF
CDR3 DNA: TGTGCCAGCAGCTCCAGGTCGTGGGAGCAGTTCTTC
V gene: TRBV7-2
J gene: TRBJ2-1
D gene: NA
clone size: many

CDR3 protein: CASRQGLAVNEQFF
CDR3 DNA: TGTGCCAGCAGACAAGGACTAGCGGTCAATGAGCAGTTCTTC
V gene: TRBV12-3/TRBV12-4
J gene: TRBJ2-1
D gene: TRBD2
clone size: many

CDR3 protein: CASSLDVWAGANVLTF
CDR3 DNA: TGTGCCAGCAGCTTAGACGTCTGGGCTGGGGCCAACGTCCTGACTTTC
V gene: TRBV11-2
J gene: TRBJ2-6
D gene: NA
clone size: few

CDR3 protein: CASSLASQGVLDTQYF
CDR3 DNA: TGTGCCAGCAGCTTGGCCAGCCAGGGGGTTTTGGATACGCAGTATTTT
V gene: TRBV5-5
J gene: TRBJ2-3
D gene: TRBD1
clone size: many

CDR3 protein: CASSFGGGSYEQYF
CDR3 DNA: TGTGCCAGCAGCTTTGGCGGAGGCTCCTACGAGCAGTACTTC
V gene: TRBV5-5
J gene: TRBJ2-7
D gene: NA
clone size: many

CDR3 protein: CASSPTGVTDTQYF
CDR3 DNA: TGTGCCAGCAGTCCGACAGGGGTCACAGATACGCAGTATTTT
V gene: TRBV14
J gene: TRBJ2-3
D gene: TRBD1
clone size: NA

CDR3 protein: CASSLAQGRNSPLHF
CDR3 DNA: TGCGCCAGCAGCTTGGCCCAGGGACGGAATTCACCCCTCCACTTT
V gene: TRBV5-1
J gene: TRBJ1-6
D gene: NA
clone size: few

CDR3 protein: CASSSRGNNEQFF
CDR3 DNA: TGTGCCAGCAGTTCCCGGGGAAACAATGAGCAGTTCTTC
V gene: TRBV27
J gene: TRBJ2-1
D gene: NA
clone size: many

CDR3 protein: CASSIETGGANQPQHF
CDR3 DNA: TGTGCCAGTAGTATAGAGACAGGGGGCGCGAATCAGCCCCAGCATTTT
V gene: TRBV19
J gene: TRBJ1-5
D gene: TRBD1
clone size: many

CDR3 protein: CASSLQGEPPEAFF
CDR3 DNA: TGTGCCAGCAGTTTGCAGGGGGAGCCTCCTGAAGCTTTCTTT
V gene: TRBV12-3/TRBV12-4
J gene: TRBJ1-1
D gene: TRBD1
clone size: many

CDR3 protein: CASSDLQGNYGYTF
CDR3 DNA: TGTGCCAGCTCCGACCTACAGGGCAACTATGGCTACACCTTC
V gene: TRBV18
J gene: TRBJ1-2
D gene: NA
clone size: many

CDR3 protein: CASSLSSGGRNEQYF
CDR3 DNA: TGTGCCAGCAGCTTATCTAGCGGGGGGCGTAACGAGCAGTACTTC
V gene: TRBV7-2
J gene: TRBJ2-7
D gene: TRBD2
clone size: NA

CDR3 protein: CASSLAAGESSYEQYF
CDR3 DNA: TGTGCCAGCAGCTTAGCAGCAGGGGAAAGCTCCTACGAGCAGTACTTC
V gene: TRBV7-2
J gene: TRBJ2-7
D gene: NA
clone size: many

CDR3 protein: CASSVERGIRPGGANVLTF
CDR3 DNA: TGTGCCAGCAGCGTAGAACGGGGGATCCGTCCCGGAGGGGCCAACGTCCTGACTTTC
V gene: TRBV9
J gene: TRBJ2-6
D gene: NA
clone size: many

CDR3 protein: CASSLTGSGANVLTF
CDR3 DNA: TGTGCCAGCAGCTTAACGGGGTCTGGGGCCAACGTCCTGACTTTC
V gene: TRBV7-9
J gene: TRBJ2-6
D gene: NA
clone size: many

CDR3 protein: CSVEVNSGNTIYF
CDR3 DNA: TGCAGCGTTGAAGTCAACTCTGGAAACACCATATATTTT
V gene: TRBV29-1
J gene: TRBJ1-3
D gene: NA
clone size: NA

CDR3 protein: CASSQDLTGRAFF
CDR3 DNA: TGTGCCAGCAGCCAAGATCTAACAGGGAGGGCTTTCTTT
V gene: TRBV3-1
J gene: TRBJ1-1
D gene: NA
clone size: many

CDR3 protein: CSASPGDTQYF
CDR3 DNA: TGCAGTGCTAGTCCCGGAGATACGCAGTATTTT
V gene: TRBV20-1
J gene: TRBJ2-3
D gene: NA
clone size: many

CDR3 protein: CSASLQAVGAFF
CDR3 DNA: TGCAGTGCTAGTTTACAGGCGGTCGGAGCTTTCTTT
V gene: TRBV20-1
J gene: TRBJ1-1
D gene: NA
clone size: many

CDR3 protein: CASSYVSGAGYTF
CDR3 DNA: TGTGCCAGCAGCTACGTCTCCGGAGCTGGCTACACCTTC
V gene: TRBV9
J gene: TRBJ1-2
D gene: NA
clone size: many

CDR3 protein: CASSPGQGTSSYNSPLHF
CDR3 DNA: TGTGCCAGCAGCCCCGGACAGGGGACGAGCTCCTATAATTCACCCCTCCACTTT
V gene: TRBV14
J gene: TRBJ1-6
D gene: TRBD1
clone size: NA

CDR3 protein: CASGAAFSNQPQHF
CDR3 DNA: TGTGCCTCGGGGGCGGCCTTTAGCAATCAGCCCCAGCATTTT
V gene: TRBV19
J gene: TRBJ1-5
D gene: NA
clone size: many

CDR3 protein: CASSEPPGQGKDEQFF
CDR3 DNA: TGTGCCAGCAGTGAACCCCCGGGACAGGGGAAGGATGAGCAGTTCTTC
V gene: TRBV6-1
J gene: TRBJ2-1
D gene: TRBD1
clone size: many

CDR3 protein: CATSADTTGTPKGSGNTIYF
CDR3 DNA: TGTGCCACCAGTGCCGACACAACCGGGACTCCTAAAGGATCTGGAAACACCATATATTTT
V gene: TRBV24-1
J gene: TRBJ1-3
D gene: NA
clone size: many

CDR3 protein: CASRPGTGYNQPQHF
CDR3 DNA: TGTGCCAGCAGGCCGGGGACAGGCTACAATCAGCCCCAGCATTTT
V gene: TRBV28
J gene: TRBJ1-5
D gene: TRBD1
clone size: many

CDR3 protein: CASSFNWDYEQYF
CDR3 DNA: TGTGCCAGCAGCTTCAACTGGGACTACGAGCAGTACTTC
V gene: TRBV7-8
J gene: TRBJ2-7
D gene: NA
clone size: many

CDR3 protein: CSARSQPVPRSTDTQYF
CDR3 DNA: TGCAGTGCTAGATCCCAACCGGTGCCTCGTAGCACAGATACGCAGTATTTT
V gene: TRBV20-1
J gene: TRBJ2-3
D gene: NA
clone size: NA

CDR3 protein: CASSQDRGTSQFF
CDR3 DNA: TGTGCCAGCAGCCAAGATAGAGGGACTAGCCAGTTCTTC
V gene: TRBV3-1
J gene: TRBJ2-1
D gene: TRBD2
clone size: once

CDR3 protein: CASSEVKASTDTQYF
CDR3 DNA: TGTGCCAGCAGTGAAGTAAAGGCCTCCACAGATACGCAGTATTTT
V gene: TRBV6-1
J gene: TRBJ2-3
D gene: NA
clone size: many

CDR3 protein: CASGNSYGYTF
CDR3 DNA: TGTGCCAGCGGAAATTCCTATGGCTACACCTTC
V gene: TRBV6-1
J gene: TRBJ1-2
D gene: NA
clone size: many

CDR3 protein: CSVEFRGHRITDTQYF
CDR3 DNA: TGCAGCGTTGAGTTTAGGGGGCACCGAATCACAGATACGCAGTATTTT
V gene: TRBV29-1
J gene: TRBJ2-3
D gene: TRBD1
clone size: many

CDR3 protein: CSAPGFSPLGYNEQFF
CDR3 DNA: TGCAGTGCTCCTGGATTTTCCCCTCTGGGGTACAATGAGCAGTTCTTC
V gene: TRBV20-1
J gene: TRBJ2-1
D gene: NA
clone size: many

CDR3 protein: CASSQDQGRTLYGYTF
CDR3 DNA: TGTGCCAGCAGCCAAGATCAGGGGAGGACGCTCTATGGCTACACCTTC
V gene: TRBV3-1
J gene: TRBJ1-2
D gene: NA
clone size: many

CDR3 protein: CASSLVSPRNTIYF
CDR3 DNA: TGTGCCAGCAGCTTAGTCTCACCGCGAAACACCATATATTTT
V gene: TRBV7-2
J gene: TRBJ1-3
D gene: NA
clone size: many

CDR3 protein: CASSYRQGRDQPQHF
CDR3 DNA: TGTGCCAGCAGCTACAGACAGGGTAGGGATCAGCCCCAGCATTTT
V gene: TRBV2
J gene: TRBJ1-5
D gene: TRBD1
clone size: many

CDR3 protein: CASSQVRDEKLFF
CDR3 DNA: TGTGCCAGCAGCCAAGTCAGAGATGAAAAACTGTTTTTT
V gene: TRBV4-2
J gene: TRBJ1-4
D gene: NA
clone size: many

CDR3 protein: CASSLLKGRGGYTF
CDR3 DNA: TGTGCCAGCAGTTTATTGAAAGGGCGTGGAGGCTACACCTTC
V gene: TRBV12-3/TRBV12-4
J gene: TRBJ1-2
D gene: NA
clone size: many

CDR3 protein: CASSPYSGNTIYF
CDR3 DNA: TGTGCCAGCAGCCCATACTCTGGAAACACCATATATTTT
V gene: TRBV14
J gene: TRBJ1-3
D gene: NA
clone size: many

CDR3 protein: CASSRNRTSGGARDTQYF
CDR3 DNA: TGTGCCAGCAGCCGAAATAGGACTAGCGGGGGGGCGAGAGATACGCAGTATTTT
V gene: TRBV7-2
J gene: TRBJ2-3
D gene: TRBD2
clone size: many

CDR3 protein: CASSLGQVFARPLHF
CDR3 DNA: TGTGCCAGCAGTTTGGGACAGGTCTTCGCAAGGCCCCTCCACTTT
V gene: TRBV12-3/TRBV12-4
J gene: TRBJ1-6
D gene: TRBD1
clone size: NA

CDR3 protein: CASSLREDQPQHF
CDR3 DNA: TGTGCCAGCAGCTTAAGGGAGGATCAGCCCCAGCATTTT
V gene: TRBV7-6
J gene: TRBJ1-5
D gene: NA
clone size: many

CDR3 protein: CASSPSHTQYF
CDR3 DNA: TGTGCCAGCTCACCATCCCATACGCAGTATTTT
V gene: TRBV18
J gene: TRBJ2-3
D gene: NA
clone size: many

CDR3 protein: CASSLGGSYNEQFF
CDR3 DNA: TGTGCCAGCAGTCTAGGGGGCTCCTACAATGAGCAGTTCTTC
V gene: TRBV12-3/TRBV12-4
J gene: TRBJ2-1
D gene: NA
clone size: NA

CDR3 protein: CASSLQGGSTEAFF
CDR3 DNA: TGCGCCAGCAGCTTGCAGGGAGGGAGCACTGAAGCTTTCTTT
V gene: TRBV5-1
J gene: TRBJ1-1
D gene: NA
clone size: many

CDR3 protein: CASSPPGGGGQYF
CDR3 DNA: TGTGCCAGCAGTCCTCCCGGGGGTGGAGGGCAGTACTTC
V gene: TRBV6-6
J gene: TRBJ2-7
D gene: NA
clone size: many

CDR3 protein: CASSVGLGINEKLFF
CDR3 DNA: TGTGCCAGCAGTGTTGGGCTAGGGATAAATGAAAAACTGTTTTTT
V gene: TRBV2
J gene: TRBJ1-4
D gene: NA
clone size: many